The 27 T cell receptor beta chains presented below share a single source sample, sequenced in a study of T-cell memory formation after mild COVID-19. TCRdb reprocessed the 5' RACE reads via MiXCR and lists one record per CDR3 protein. The sample comprises 150,000 to 200,000 distinct CDR3 sequences, more than 12% of which are singletons, and 14% rests with the top ten. Sequences were obtained from PBMCs or a T cell subset sorted from them (not recorded which). The source of these receptors is an adult woman who had mild COVID-19 (a few samples of this study predate the infection). Cell type and time point are not known.

This clonotype came up a few times. The rearrangement links TRBV7-3 to TRBJ2-2, with TRBD2 matching 12 bases. The CDR3 has 16 residues. Germline values: CDR1 SGHTA, CDR2 FQGTGA. V lost 5 bases, J lost 5 bases, and 6 bases stayed unmatched. This CDR3 reads CASSPSGGASTGELFF. CDR3 nucleotides: TGTGCCAGCAGCCCTAGCGGGGGGGCGAGTACCGGGGAGCTGTTTTTT. The full variable domain, its missing parts supplied by reference TRBV7-3 and TRBJ2-2, is GAGVSQTPSNKVTEKGKYVELRCDPISGHTALYWYRQSLGQGPEFLIYFQGTGAADDSGLPNDRFFAVRPEGSVSTLKIQRTERGDSAVYLCASSPSGGASTGELFFGEGSRLTVL.

This clonotype was detected only a few times. The chain carries TRBV20-1 and TRBJ1-2; perhaps TRBD1 as D (5 bases). The germline V gene has CDR1 DFQATT and CDR2 SNEGSKA (reference sequence). The CDR3 has 11 residues. V shed 6 bases and J shed 8 bases, with 13 bases lying between them. The CDR3 DNA reads TGCAGTGCACGCCTTGCAGGGGGCTACACCTTC. Translation: CSARLAGGYTF.

J is TRBJ2-1 and V is TRBV5-1, with 10 bases fitting TRBD2. This CDR3 comprises 15 residues. Germline lookup yields CDR1 SGHRS and CDR2 YFSETQ. The J segment lost 3 bases and the V segment lost 3 bases, leaving 3 bases of the junction unmatched. The CDR3 protein is CASSWTSGNYNEQFF. DNA for the CDR3: TGCGCCAGCAGCTGGACTAGCGGTAACTACAATGAGCAGTTCTTC.

This clonotype was detected only a few times. The gene calls are TRBV5-1 and TRBJ1-1; a possible D gene is TRBD1 (5 bases). The germline V and J ends were trimmed by 4 bases and 1 base, with 14 bases remaining between them. The CDR3 has 15 residues. CDR1 and CDR2 from the germline V gene are SGHRS and YFSETQ. In nucleotides, the CDR3 is TGCGCCAGCAGCCCTACGGGGGAGGGGAACACTGAAGCTTTCTTT. This gives the protein CASSPTGEGNTEAFF.

The chain has TRBV14 and TRBJ2-1, with D uncertain. V gave up 4 bases and J gave up 7 bases, with 14 bases separating them. Germline V CDR1 and CDR2: SGHDN, FVKESK. The CDR3 loop spans 14 amino acids. The CDR3 coding sequence is TGTGCCAGCAGCCCCGTGTTTGGTAGGAATGAGCAGTTCTTC. Translating gives CASSPVFGRNEQFF. The full variable domain, with the rest looked up from reference TRBV14 and TRBJ2-1, is EAGVTQFPSHSVIEKGQTVTLRCDPISGHDNLYWYRRVMGKEIKFLLHFVKESKQDESGMPNNRFLAERTGGTYSTLKVQPAELEDSGVYFCASSPVFGRNEQFFGPGTRLTVL.

This chain connects TRBV29-1 to TRBJ1-1; D is undetermined. The CDR3 consists of 12 residues. V was pared by 6 bases and J by 1 base, with 9 bases between. The germline V gene has CDR1 SQVTM and CDR2 ANQGSEA. CDR3 region: CSVLPGNTEAFF. The CDR3 nucleotides are TGCAGCGTCCTCCCAGGGAACACTGAAGCTTTCTTT.

CDR3 DNA sequence: TGTGCCAGCAGCTTGACGGCGGGGGGTCACGTCACAGATACGCAGTATTTT. Encoded protein: CASSLTAGGHVTDTQYF. The chain uses TRBV7-9 and TRBJ2-3; 8 nucleotides line up with TRBD2. The V gene's germline CDR1 is SEHNR and CDR2 FQNEAQ (reference sequence). Trimming cost V 3 bases and J 2 bases; bases outside gene matches: 10. CDR3 size: 17 residues.

This clonotype occurred a few times. The chain carries TRBV4-2 and TRBJ2-1, with TRBD2 matching over 8 bases. V lost 0 bases, J lost 6 bases, and 4 bases stayed unmatched. Germline loops: CDR1 LGHNA, CDR2 YNFKEQ. The CDR3 sequence is 15 residues long. CDR3 protein: CASSQDRTSINEQFF. The CDR3 nucleotides are TGTGCCAGCAGCCAAGATAGGACTAGCATCAATGAGCAGTTCTTC.

The gene calls are TRBV18 and TRBJ1-6; 7 bases agree with TRBD1. The CDR3 extends over 15 amino acids. From germline, CDR1 is KGHSH and CDR2 LQKENI. V shed 3 bases, J shed 5 bases, and the junction held 4 bases outside the gene matches. The CDR3 loop is CASSPGDSNNSPLHF. CDR3 bases: TGTGCCAGCTCACCGGGGGACAGCAATAATTCACCCCTCCACTTT.

This clonotype was found many times. This rearrangement joins TRBV29-1 to TRBJ2-7; 14 bases are shared with TRBD2. The CDR3 is 16 residues long. V shed 3 bases and J 0 bases; nucleotides not matched to a gene: 4. Germline loops: CDR1 SQVTM, CDR2 ANQGSEA. The CDR3 nucleotides are TGCAGCGTTGATGGGACTAGCGGGGGCAACTCCTACGAGCAGTACTTC. It translates to CSVDGTSGGNSYEQYF.

The rearrangement links TRBV7-9 to TRBJ1-1; D is ambiguous. The germline V and J ends were trimmed by 6 bases and 1 base, with 9 bases remaining between them. CDR1 SEHNR and CDR2 FQNEAQ come from the germline V gene (reference sequence). This CDR3 has 13 amino acids. The CDR3 here is CASSYTGNTEAFF. CDR3 nucleotide sequence: TGTGCCAGCAGTTATACGGGGAACACTGAAGCTTTCTTT.

The V call is TRBV11-1, the J call TRBJ2-7; possibly TRBD1 for D (6 bases). The CDR3 has 13 residues. Germline CDR1 and CDR2: SGHAT and FQDESV (reference sequence). V lost 3 bases and J lost 4, with 10 bases in between. The chain's CDR3 is CASSLDSKYEQYF. For the CDR3, the DNA is TGTGCCAGCAGCTTGGACAGTAAATACGAGCAGTACTTC.

The rearrangement joins TRBV5-1 to TRBJ2-5; possibly TRBD1 or TRBD2 for D (5 bases each). CDR1 is SGHRS, CDR2 YFSETQ, per germline. The CDR3 has 13 amino acids. Trimming removed 2 bases from V and 5 bases from J, with 10 bases in between. CDR3 region: CASSFEGRETQYF. The CDR3 nucleotides are TGCGCCAGCAGCTTTGAGGGACGGGAGACCCAGTACTTC.

The CDR3 loop reads CASSLSLRETQYF. The CDR3 nucleotides are TGTGCCAGCAGCTTAAGCTTACGAGAGACCCAGTACTTC. This chain joins TRBV11-2 and TRBJ2-5; D is unclear. Between the trimmed V and J ends, which lost 2 bases and 4 bases, there was a span of 8 bases. Germline V gives CDR1 SGHAT, CDR2 FQNNGV. There are 13 residues in the CDR3.

This clonotype was observed a handful of times. V and J are TRBV4-1 and TRBJ1-2, with a weak D call TRBD1 (6 bases). The CDR3 runs to 16 residues. The V end lost 5 bases, the J end lost 4 bases, and 20 bases lay between the germline ends. The V gene's germline CDR1 is MGHRA and CDR2 YSYEKL. DNA of the CDR3: TGCGCCAGCAGCTCACGACCGGGGACAAAAGGCTATGGCTACACCTTC. Protein: CASSSRPGTKGYGYTF.

This clonotype has more than one count but fewer than ten. The V and J genes are TRBV6-5 and TRBJ2-7; perhaps TRBD2 as D (6 bases). V lost 5 bases, J lost 5 bases, and 13 bases lay in between. The CDR3 spans 13 residues. The germline gives CDR1 MNHEY, CDR2 SVGAGI. The CDR3 is CASSRTIHDEQYF. The CDR3 DNA is TGTGCCAGCAGTCGGACTATCCACGACGAGCAGTACTTC.

This clonotype was observed a few times. The V gene is TRBV12-3 or TRBV12-4, the J gene TRBJ2-6, with TRBD2 as a possible D gene (5 bases). The CDR3 length is 14 residues. V was trimmed by 9 bases and J by 2 bases, leaving 11 bases between them. CDR3 residues: CASCSGTGANVLTF. In nucleotides, the CDR3 is TGTGCCAGTTGCTCGGGGACTGGGGCCAACGTCCTGACTTTC.

This clonotype was counted ten times or more. This chain uses TRBV3-1 with TRBJ2-3; D possibly corresponds to TRBD1 (5 bases). Looked up from germline, CDR1 is LGHDT and CDR2 is YNNKEL (reference sequence). The CDR3 is 15 amino acids. The V end was cut by 3 bases, the J end by 4 bases, with 14 bases between. The CDR3 spells CASSHLLQGADTQYF. DNA of the CDR3: TGTGCCAGCAGCCATCTCCTGCAGGGCGCAGATACGCAGTATTTT.

The CDR3 spells CASFPGSYNEQFF. The CDR3 DNA sequence: TGTGCCTCCTTCCCGGGGTCGTACAATGAGCAGTTCTTC. The chain recombines TRBV30 with TRBJ2-1; tentative D call: TRBD2 (5 bases). The V end was cut by 7 bases, the J end by 4 bases, with 14 bases between. The CDR3 has 13 residues. Per germline, CDR1 GTSNPN and CDR2 SVGIG (reference sequence).

The rearrangement uses TRBV18 and TRBJ2-7; 9 bases are shared with TRBD2. With V trimmed by 3 bases and J by 4 bases, 10 bases remained unmatched. This CDR3 region has 16 residues. From germline, CDR1 is KGHSH and CDR2 LQKENI. The CDR3 bases are TGTGCCAGCTCACCGTCCCCCGGGACTAGCAGATACGAGCAGTACTTC. Residues: CASSPSPGTSRYEQYF.

The chain is built from TRBV19 and TRBJ2-6; 9 bases line up with TRBD1. V lost 5 bases to trimming and J lost 5 bases; unmatched junction nucleotides: 4. This CDR3 contains 15 residues. Per the germline V gene, CDR1 is LNHDA and CDR2 is SQIVND (reference sequence). Written as DNA, the CDR3 is TGTGCCAGTAGTTCGGACAGGGGAAGGGCCAACGTCCTGACTTTC. Protein sequence: CASSSDRGRANVLTF.

The chain is built from TRBV25-1 and TRBJ2-3; TRBD2 matches at 11 bases. V dropped 3 bases and J dropped 4; count of bases not matched to a gene: 3. Germline lookup yields CDR1 MGHDK and CDR2 SYGVNS. The CDR3 has 15 amino acids. The CDR3 DNA is TGTGCCAGCAGTGATTCTAGCGGGGGGCCAGATACGCAGTATTTT. Amino acid sequence: CASSDSSGGPDTQYF.

This chain uses TRBV10-3 with TRBJ2-7; 10 bases line up with TRBD1. The CDR3 runs 14 residues. The V gene's germline CDR1 is ENHRY and CDR2 SYGVKD. The J segment lost 2 bases and the V segment lost 4 bases, leaving 2 bases of the junction unmatched. CDR3 region: CAISVGQGAYEQYF. CDR3 nucleotide sequence: TGTGCCATCAGTGTCGGACAGGGGGCCTACGAGCAGTACTTC.

This clonotype showed up just a few times. The gene calls are TRBV4-2 and TRBJ2-5; 10 bases map to TRBD2. Trimming at V came to 0 bases and at J to 5 bases, leaving 6 bases not matched to a gene. CDR3 length: 16 amino acids. CDR1 is LGHNA, CDR2 YNFKEQ, per germline. CDR3 bases: TGTGCCAGCAGCCAAGAGTCGGCTAGCGGGGGTGAGACCCAGTACTTC. Translated: CASSQESASGGETQYF.

This chain connects TRBV7-8 to TRBJ2-2, with 11 bases identical to TRBD2. CDR3 length: 16 amino acids. With 5 bases clipped from V and 5 bases from J, the junction kept 7 bases outside the gene matches. CDR1 is SGHVS, CDR2 FQNEAQ, per germline. CDR3 coding DNA: TGTGCCAGCAGCAGTAGCGGGGGGGCCGGAACCGGGGAGCTGTTTTTT. Residues: CASSSSGGAGTGELFF.

This clonotype has a handful of counts. The chain uses TRBV7-8 and TRBJ2-7; 11 positions match TRBD2. V was pared by 6 bases and J by 1 base, with 5 bases of the junction left unmatched. The CDR3 covers 15 residues. Germline values: CDR1 SGHVS, CDR2 FQNEAQ. DNA of the CDR3: TGTGCCAGCAGTCCGGGACTAGCGGTATCCTACGAGCAGTACTTC. It is translated as CASSPGLAVSYEQYF.

This chain links TRBV24-1 with TRBJ2-2; possibly TRBD1 for D (5 bases). CDR3 length: 16 amino acids. V was shortened by 9 bases and J by 0 bases, with 16 bases between the two germline ends. The germline gives CDR1 KGHDR, CDR2 SFDVKD. This CDR3 reads CATEWGGFSNTGELFF. In DNA, the CDR3 is TGTGCCACCGAGTGGGGCGGTTTCTCGAACACCGGGGAGCTGTTTTTT.